Shown below are 25 T cell receptor beta chains from a single sample sequenced in a study of blood T cell repertoires in COVID-19 (TCRdb year 2020). The method was the immunoSEQ multiplex PCR assay. Not all clones reach the TCRdb copy of this immuneACCESS table, which keeps in-frame sequences only. Checked studies attribute under half of the gap to unresolved V genes and leave the rest unexplained. The sample profile shows 270,000 or so clones; roughly 89% of them were found once. Of the sample, approximately 2.3% is held by the ten largest clones. Sequencing was performed on peripheral blood. These TCRs come from a woman aged 55-69 years with COVID-19, enrolled during active disease.

This clone has just a few counts. The V gene is TRBV10-3, the J gene TRBJ2-4, with 14 bases fitting TRBD2. The germline gives CDR1 ENHRY, CDR2 SYGVKD. Trimming took 0 bases from V and 6 from J; bases not matched to a gene: 7. There are 18 residues in the CDR3. The CDR3 nucleotides read TGTGCCATCAGTGAGTCGACGTGGACTAGCGGGGGGTTAAACATTCAGTACTTC. This sequence encodes CAISESTWTSGGLNIQYF.

This clone was observed once. The rearrangement uses TRBV18 and TRBJ1-2, with no clear D. V lost 5 bases and J 2 bases, leaving 12 bases between the germline ends. Per germline, CDR1 KGHSH and CDR2 LQKENI. CDR3 length equals 14 residues. The CDR3 loop is CASSANQENYGYTF. CDR3 bases: TGTGCCAGCTCAGCAAACCAGGAAAACTATGGCTACACCTTC.

The CDR3: CASSPIGDTEAFF. The CDR3 nucleotides read TGTGCCAGCAGCCCTATCGGGGACACTGAAGCTTTCTTT. The genes are TRBV5-4 and TRBJ1-1; no clear D. V was pared by 4 bases and J by 3 bases, with 10 bases between. This CDR3 is 13 amino acids long. Germline CDR1 is SGHNT and CDR2 is YYREEE (reference sequence).

The chain combines TRBV24-1 with TRBJ2-1; 8 bases are a match to TRBD2. In germline, CDR1 is KGHDR, CDR2 SFDVKD. V shed 4 bases and J 12 bases; nucleotides not matched to a gene: 10. The CDR3 sequence is 14 residues long. The DNA for the CDR3 is TGTGCCACCAGTGACCACGGGAGGGGCGAGGGGCAGTTCTTC. Translating it yields CATSDHGRGEGQFF.

The genes are TRBV5-4 and TRBJ2-5, with 16 bases that match TRBD2. The CDR3 covers 15 residues. CDR1 and CDR2 (germline): SGHNT, YYREEE (reference sequence). The V and J ends lost 4 bases and 7 bases, in that order; junction bases with no gene match: 4. The CDR3 is CASSAGTSGGGTQYF. Here the CDR3 DNA reads TGTGCCAGCAGCGCAGGGACTAGCGGGGGGGGGACCCAGTACTTC. The whole variable domain, filled in from reference TRBV5-4 and TRBJ2-5, reads ETGVTQSPTHLIKTRGQQVTLRCSSQSGHNTVSWYQQALGQGPQFIFQYYREEENGRGNFPPRFSGLQFPNYSSELNVNALELDDSALYLCASSAGTSGGGTQYFGPGTRLLVL.

This clone is a singleton in its sample. V gene TRBV11-2 combines with J gene TRBJ1-1; 9 bases map to TRBD1. The V gene's germline CDR1 is SGHAT and CDR2 FQNNGV. V was clipped by 2 bases and J by 6 bases; unmatched bases: 16. The CDR3 is 18 residues long. CDR3 sequence: CASSLSYRGQVIGAEAFF. CDR3 nucleotides: TGTGCCAGCAGCTTATCGTACAGGGGGCAGGTAATCGGGGCTGAAGCTTTCTTT. Drawing the rest from reference TRBV11-2 and TRBJ1-1, the complete variable domain is EAGVAQSPRYKIIEKRQSVAFWCNPISGHATLYWYQQILGQGPKLLIQFQNNGVVDDSQLPKDRFSAERLKGVDSTLKIQPAKLEDSAVYLCASSLSYRGQVIGAEAFFGQGTRLTVV.

V usage is TRBV28 and J usage is TRBJ1-5, with no clear D. CDR3 length: 14 residues. V lost 10 bases, J lost 2 bases, and 15 bases lay in between. CDR1 MDHEN and CDR2 SYDVKM come from the germline V gene. The CDR3 nucleotides read TGTGCCACGAACCGGGGTTTGGGCAATCAGCCCCAGCATTTT. It is translated as CATNRGLGNQPQHF.

V gene TRBV12-3 or TRBV12-4 combines with J gene TRBJ1-5, with D possibly matching TRBD1 (6 bases). With 6 bases removed from V and 7 bases from J, the gap between germline ends came to 13 bases. The CDR3 contains 13 residues. The CDR3 DNA reads as TGTGCCAGCAGATACAGGGAAACACAGCCCCAGCATTTT. Translating gives CASRYRETQPQHF.

Remarks on this clone: Within the sample, other DNA sequences also encode this same CDR3. The chain employs TRBV12-3 or TRBV12-4 and TRBJ1-2; D is undetermined. V was cut by 1 base and J by 7 bases, with 7 bases left in between. The CDR3 is made up of 12 amino acids. CDR3 in DNA: TGTGCCAGCAGTTTAGGCGGGTTTGGCTACACCTTC. Translation: CASSLGGFGYTF.

This chain links TRBV19 with TRBJ1-6; D is possibly TRBD1 (5 bases). Trimming stripped 4 bases from V and 10 bases from J, with 17 bases between. Germline loops: CDR1 LNHDA, CDR2 SQIVND (reference sequence). CDR3 length: 15 amino acids. The chain's CDR3 is CASSNSRDLGSPLHF. The CDR3 bases are TGTGCCAGTAGTAACTCCAGGGATTTAGGCTCACCCCTCCACTTT. The full variable domain, rest sourced from reference TRBV19 and TRBJ1-6, is DGGITQSPKYLFRKEGQNVTLSCEQNLNHDAMYWYRQDPGQGLRLIYYSQIVNDFQKGDIAEGYSVSREKKESFPLTVTSAQKNPTAFYLCASSNSRDLGSPLHFGNGTRLTVT.

DNA of the CDR3: TGTGCCACCAGCTCTAGGGACAGGGCTCCAGATACGCAGTATTTT. Amino acid sequence: CATSSRDRAPDTQYF. The chain has TRBV15 and TRBJ2-3; 9 positions match TRBD1. The V segment lost 5 bases and the J segment 4 bases; nucleotides outside the gene matches: 7. CDR3 length: 15 residues. CDR1 LNHNV and CDR2 YYDKDF come from the germline V gene (reference sequence).

This chain uses TRBV7-9 with TRBJ2-1; 8 bases fit TRBD1. The germline V gene has CDR1 SEHNR and CDR2 FQNEAQ (reference sequence). V lost 7 bases to trimming and J lost 7 bases; unmatched junction nucleotides: 12. The CDR3 length is 15 residues. The CDR3 spells CASNNPRGRANEQFF. DNA of the CDR3: TGTGCCAGCAACAACCCCAGGGGGCGCGCGAATGAGCAGTTCTTC.

The chain joins TRBV24-1 to TRBJ2-2; a possible D gene is TRBD1 (6 bases). Looked up from germline, CDR1 is KGHDR and CDR2 is SFDVKD. CDR3 size: 14 residues. V lost 7 bases, J lost 4 bases, and 12 bases lay in between. Written as DNA, the CDR3 is TGTGCCACCAGGGATACACAGGGCACCGGGGAGCTGTTTTTT. Amino acids: CATRDTQGTGELFF.

The chain joins TRBV2 to TRBJ2-1; maybe TRBD2 (6 bases). The length of the CDR3 is 14 residues. Germline CDR1 SNHLY, CDR2 FYNNEI. V lost 6 bases and J lost 0, with 9 bases in between. The CDR3 protein is CASRPGSSYNEQFF. CDR3 coding DNA: TGTGCCAGCAGACCCGGGAGCTCCTACAATGAGCAGTTCTTC.

The chain is built from TRBV24-1 and TRBJ2-3; D is ambiguous. Germline lookup yields CDR1 KGHDR and CDR2 SFDVKD. V lost 1 base, J lost 3 bases, and 10 bases lay in between. This CDR3 spans 15 amino acids. The CDR3 is CATSDFRCDTDTQYF. The CDR3 DNA follows: TGTGCCACCAGTGATTTCCGGTGCGATACAGATACGCAGTATTTT.

Regarding this clone: This same CDR3 is encoded by further DNA sequences in the sample. This chain joins TRBV19 and TRBJ1-3; TRBD1 is a possible D gene (5 bases). Germline V gene sequence: CDR1 LNHDA, CDR2 SQIVND (reference sequence). The CDR3 has 14 amino acids. V was shortened by 8 bases and J by 0 bases, with 11 bases between the two germline ends. The CDR3 DNA reads TGTGCCAGTTCGATTGGGGCCTCTGGAAACACCATATATTTT. It yields the protein CASSIGASGNTIYF.

The rearrangement joins TRBV2 to TRBJ2-3; the D is unclear. Germline assignment: CDR1 SNHLY and CDR2 FYNNEI. V was trimmed by 4 bases and J by 2 bases, leaving 7 bases between them. The CDR3 consists of 13 residues. Here the CDR3 reads CASSVRSTDTQYF. CDR3 nucleotides: TGTGCCAGCAGTGTCCGGTCCACAGATACGCAGTATTTT.

The chain recombines TRBV19 with TRBJ1-2, with 7 bases identical to TRBD1. The CDR3 spans 13 residues. The trim removed 5 bases at V and 9 bases at J, leaving 9 bases unmatched. Germline values: CDR1 LNHDA, CDR2 SQIVND (reference sequence). The CDR3 nucleotides are TGTGCCAGTAGTGCCGGGACAGCGTGGAGCTACACCTTC. It yields the protein CASSAGTAWSYTF. Using reference TRBV19 and TRBJ1-2 for the parts outside the CDR3, the full variable domain is DGGITQSPKYLFRKEGQNVTLSCEQNLNHDAMYWYRQDPGQGLRLIYYSQIVNDFQKGDIAEGYSVSREKKESFPLTVTSAQKNPTAFYLCASSAGTAWSYTFGSGTRLTVV.

The rearrangement joins TRBV15 to TRBJ1-1; D gene ambiguous. Trimming pared 3 bases from V and 1 base from J, leaving 12 bases between. CDR1 and CDR2 from the germline V gene are LNHNV and YYDKDF (reference sequence). The CDR3 length is 15 residues. CDR3 amino acids: CATSREGKRNTEAFF. The DNA of the CDR3 is TGTGCCACCAGCAGGGAGGGTAAGCGGAACACTGAAGCTTTCTTT.

V is TRBV4-2 and J is TRBJ1-5; D is possibly TRBD1 (6 bases). V lost 1 base and J lost 1, with 11 bases in between. Germline V lookup: CDR1 LGHNA, CDR2 YNFKEQ. The CDR3 is 16 amino acids. The CDR3 loop reads CASSQVPGESNQPQHF. The CDR3 bases are TGTGCCAGCAGCCAAGTTCCAGGGGAAAGCAATCAGCCCCAGCATTTT.

The chain couples TRBV3-1 (or the pseudogene TRBV3-2) to TRBJ1-2, with D possibly TRBD1 on 5 matching bases. Looked up from germline, CDR1 is LGHDT and CDR2 is YNNKEL (reference sequence). Trimming took 4 bases from V and 4 from J, leaving 13 bases between them. This CDR3 is built from 14 residues. CDR3 loop: CASSPGPGVYGYTF. DNA of the CDR3: TGTGCCAGCAGCCCCGGGCCGGGGGTCTATGGCTACACCTTC.

The chain employs TRBV5-5 and TRBJ1-6, with a possible D match to TRBD1 (5 bases). CDR1 SGHKS and CDR2 YYEKEE come from the germline V gene (reference sequence). This CDR3 is built from 15 residues. V was cut by 2 bases and J by 5 bases, with 11 bases left in between. The CDR3 reads CASSFIRGDNSPLHF. As DNA, the CDR3 is TGTGCCAGCAGCTTCATCCGGGGGGATAATTCACCCCTCCACTTT.

This clone was recorded only once. The chain links TRBV6-5 to TRBJ1-1; D call uncertain. Trimming took 5 bases from V and 5 from J, leaving 12 bases between them. The CDR3 consists of 13 residues. Germline CDR1 is MNHEY and CDR2 is SVGAGI. CDR3 in amino acids: CASSTDWLTEAFF. The DNA for the CDR3 is TGTGCCAGCAGTACCGACTGGCTTACTGAAGCTTTCTTT.

V usage is TRBV7-9 and J usage is TRBJ1-6, with 11 bases that match TRBD1. The CDR3 is 15 amino acids. V shed 2 bases, J shed 8 bases, and the junction held 2 bases outside the gene matches. In germline, CDR1 is SEHNR, CDR2 FQNEAQ (reference sequence). This CDR3 reads CASSLWTGGDSPLHF. The CDR3 region has the DNA TGTGCCAGCAGCTTATGGACAGGGGGCGATTCACCCCTCCACTTT.

This clone has a handful of counts. The gene calls are TRBV19 and TRBJ1-6, with D perhaps matching TRBD1 (6 bases). The CDR3 runs to 14 residues. V was pared by 3 bases and J by 11 bases, with 14 bases between. Germline V lookup: CDR1 LNHDA, CDR2 SQIVND (reference sequence). The DNA of the CDR3 is TGTGCCAGTAGTATTCGGGACACGGATGCACCCCTCCACTTT. This gives the protein CASSIRDTDAPLHF.